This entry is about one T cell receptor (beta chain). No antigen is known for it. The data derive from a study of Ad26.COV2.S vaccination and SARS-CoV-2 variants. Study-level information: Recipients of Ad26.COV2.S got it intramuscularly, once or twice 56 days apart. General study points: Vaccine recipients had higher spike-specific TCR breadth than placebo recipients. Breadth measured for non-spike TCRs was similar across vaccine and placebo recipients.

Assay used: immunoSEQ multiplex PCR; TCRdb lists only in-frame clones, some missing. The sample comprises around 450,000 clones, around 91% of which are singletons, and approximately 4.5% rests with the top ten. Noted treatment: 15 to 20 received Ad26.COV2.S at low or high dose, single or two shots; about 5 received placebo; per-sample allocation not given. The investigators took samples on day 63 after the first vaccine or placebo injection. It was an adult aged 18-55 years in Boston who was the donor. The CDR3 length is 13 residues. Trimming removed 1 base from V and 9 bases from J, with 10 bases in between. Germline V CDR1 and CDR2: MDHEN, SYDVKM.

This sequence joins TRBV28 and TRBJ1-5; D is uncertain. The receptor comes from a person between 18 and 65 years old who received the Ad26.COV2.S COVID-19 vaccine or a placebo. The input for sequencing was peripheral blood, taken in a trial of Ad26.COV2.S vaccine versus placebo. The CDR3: CASSLSVGRPQHF. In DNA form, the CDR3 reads TGTGCCAGCAGTTTATCCGTGGGGAGGCCCCAGCATTTT. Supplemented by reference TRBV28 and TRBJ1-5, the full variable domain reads DVKVTQSSRYLVKRTGEKVFLECVQDMDHENMFWYRQDPGLGLRLIYFSYDVKMKEKGDIPEGYSVSREKKERFSLILESASTNQTSMYLCASSLSVGRPQHFGDGTRLSIL.